A selection of T cell receptor beta chains follows, all from one sample in a study of cytomegalovirus exposure and HLA in healthy donors. Profiling relied on immunoSEQ multiplex PCR, and the TCRdb table lists in-frame clones only, not all of them. There are 130,000 to 150,000 clones in the sample; about 79% occur only once, and 2.5% to 3.5% lies in the top ten. The sequencing input was PBMCs. These receptors were collected from a male donor in good health and CMV-seronegative. Each CDR3 is given with its conserved first and last residue. A D gene is named only where the DNA matches it firmly. Not all rows give a size; the values are once, few, many and, for expanded clones, a class.

J gene	clone size	V gene	D gene	CDR3 protein	CDR3 DNA
TRBJ1-4	once	TRBV2	TRBD1	CASSERGQDEKLFF	TGTGCCAGCAGTGAGAGGGGACAGGATGAAAAACTGTTTTTT
TRBJ1-2	.	TRBV2	.	CASSEVGGQGYTF	TGTGCCAGCAGTGAAGTAGGAGGGCAAGGCTACACCTTC
TRBJ1-2	.	TRBV29-1	.	CSVAPDINYGYTF	TGCAGCGTCGCCCCGGACATTAACTATGGCTACACCTTC
TRBJ2-3	.	TRBV6-1	TRBD2	CASSRAGESDTQYF	TGTGCCAGCAGCCGAGCGGGAGAGTCAGATACGCAGTATTTT
TRBJ2-7	.	TRBV7-3	TRBD2	CASSSGGASYEQYF	TGTGCCAGCAGCTCGGGGGGGGCATCCTACGAGCAGTACTTC
TRBJ1-2	.	TRBV7-3	.	CASSPDGSFGSYTF	TGTGCCAGCAGCCCGGACGGGAGTTTTGGAAGCTACACCTTC
TRBJ2-7	once	TRBV7-6	TRBD1	CASSLSWDSSYEQYF	TGTGCCAGCAGCTTAAGTTGGGACAGCTCCTACGAGCAGTACTTC
TRBJ1-2	once	TRBV7-9	TRBD1	CASSLEDRGFYGYTF	TGTGCCAGCAGCTTAGAGGACAGGGGCTTCTATGGCTACACCTTC
TRBJ2-5	.	TRBV20-1	.	CSASHRGQGYF	TGCAGTGCTAGCCACCGGGGTCAAGGGTACTTC
TRBJ2-1	.	TRBV10-3	TRBD2	CAINAGLGRHNEQFF	TGTGCCATCAATGCGGGACTAGGACGCCACAATGAGCAGTTCTTC
TRBJ2-3	.	TRBV9	TRBD1	CASSAQGAPLDTQYF	TGTGCCAGCAGCGCCCAGGGGGCGCCCCTAGATACGCAGTATTTT
TRBJ2-7	.	TRBV6-5	.	CASSTLTGNEQYF	TGTGCCAGCAGTACGCTGACAGGTAACGAGCAGTACTTC
TRBJ2-1	once	TRBV4-2	TRBD2	CASSLTGLAGSYNEQFF	TGTGCCAGCAGCCTTACGGGACTAGCGGGCTCCTACAATGAGCAGTTCTTC
TRBJ1-5	.	TRBV23-1	.	CASSQHSSNQPQHF	TGCGCCAGCAGTCAACACAGTTCCAATCAGCCCCAGCATTTT
TRBJ1-4	.	TRBV5-4	.	CASSPAGPNEKLFF	TGTGCCAGCAGCCCTGCGGGGCCTAATGAAAAACTGTTTTTT
TRBJ2-1	few	TRBV27	.	CASSTGNVEQFF	TGTGCCAGCAGTACAGGGAATGTCGAGCAGTTCTTC
TRBJ1-3	.	TRBV6-1	.	CASSEAGSGARNTIYF	TGTGCCAGCAGTGAAGCGGGGTCAGGGGCTCGGAACACCATATATTTT
TRBJ2-1	.	TRBV29-1	TRBD2	CSGCRLAGKNEQFF	TGCAGCGGATGTAGACTAGCGGGGAAAAATGAGCAGTTCTTC
TRBJ1-4	.	TRBV5-1	TRBD1	CASSGTGAREKLFF	TGCGCCAGCAGCGGGACAGGGGCCCGCGAGAAACTGTTTTTT
TRBJ2-6	.	TRBV6-5	.	CASGAQGNGANVLTF	TGTGCCAGCGGGGCCCAGGGGAATGGGGCCAACGTCCTGACTTTC
TRBJ2-1	few	TRBV27	TRBD2	CASSYPPTGTSGYNEQFF	TGTGCCAGCAGTTACCCGCCGACGGGGACTAGCGGCTACAATGAGCAGTTCTTC
TRBJ1-6	once	TRBV4-1	.	CASSQADIYNSPLHF	TGCGCCAGCAGCCAAGCAGACATTTATAATTCACCCCTCCACTTT
TRBJ2-3	.	TRBV4-2	TRBD2	CASSQDGTSGDARDTQYF	TGTGCCAGCAGCCAAGACGGGACTAGCGGGGATGCGAGAGATACGCAGTATTTT
TRBJ2-5	.	TRBV7-2	TRBD2	CASSPSGRGETQYF	TGTGCCAGCAGCCCTAGCGGGAGAGGAGAGACCCAGTACTTC
TRBJ2-7	.	TRBV15	TRBD2	CATSRVRLAGVGYEQYF	TGTGCCACCAGCAGAGTACGTCTAGCGGGAGTTGGCTACGAGCAGTACTTC
TRBJ2-1	once	TRBV30	.	CAWSHAKYNEQFF	TGTGCCTGGAGTCACGCTAAATACAATGAGCAGTTCTTC
TRBJ1-1	.	TRBV4-2	TRBD1	CASSQPDRARTEAFF	TGTGCCAGCAGCCAACCAGACAGGGCGAGAACTGAAGCTTTCTTT
TRBJ2-5	.	TRBV5-1	.	CASSLDRGGETQYF	TGCGCCAGCAGCTTGGACAGGGGGGGAGAGACCCAGTACTTC
TRBJ2-1	few	TRBV6-1	TRBD2	CASSDPGLAGNEQFF	TGTGCCAGCAGCGACCCGGGACTAGCGGGGAATGAGCAGTTCTTC
TRBJ1-2	.	TRBV4-2	.	CASSQEWGQDLHPF	TGTGCCAGCAGCCAAGAATGGGGGCAGGACCTGCACCCCTTC
TRBJ1-2	.	TRBV9	TRBD1	CASGQTGRYGYTF	TGTGCCAGCGGACAGACAGGGCGTTATGGCTACACCTTC
TRBJ2-5	.	TRBV9	.	CASSVNPGEETQYF	TGTGCCAGCAGCGTAAACCCGGGAGAGGAGACCCAGTACTTC
TRBJ1-1	.	TRBV18	TRBD1	CASSLGGTGGTEAFF	TGTGCCAGCTCACTCGGGGGGACAGGTGGCACTGAAGCTTTCTTT
TRBJ1-5	.	TRBV15	.	CATSVTQTSNQPQHF	TGTGCCACTTCAGTGACTCAGACGAGCAATCAGCCCCAGCATTTT
TRBJ1-5	.	TRBV27	.	CASSSVNSNQPQHF	TGTGCCAGCAGTTCAGTTAATAGCAATCAGCCCCAGCATTTT
TRBJ2-3	.	TRBV4-2	.	CASSQTRGSAGTDTQYF	TGTGCCAGCAGCCAGACTAGGGGCTCCGCGGGCACAGATACGCAGTATTTT
TRBJ2-1	.	TRBV4-1	.	CASRRTGDSGQFF	TGCGCCAGCAGGCGAACAGGGGACTCGGGGCAGTTCTTC
TRBJ1-1	once	TRBV7-9	.	CASSLDKGGNTEAFF	TGTGCCAGCAGCTTAGATAAGGGAGGGAACACTGAAGCTTTCTTT
TRBJ1-1	.	TRBV19	.	CASSIDIRGEAFF	TGTGCCAGTAGTATAGATATTCGAGGTGAAGCTTTCTTT
TRBJ1-1	few	TRBV5-1	.	CASSRERGTEAFF	TGCGCCAGCAGCCGGGAGCGGGGCACTGAAGCTTTCTTT
TRBJ1-1	.	TRBV15	.	CATSRVRVLGGGYTEAFF	TGTGCCACCAGCAGAGTTAGGGTTTTAGGGGGGGGATACACTGAAGCTTTCTTT
TRBJ2-5	once	TRBV7-2	TRBD2	CASNLRGGLAGETQYF	TGTGCCAGCAACCTCCGGGGGGGGCTAGCGGGGGAGACCCAGTACTTC
TRBJ1-2	.	TRBV4-2	TRBD1	CASSRPTGDGGGYTF	TGTGCCAGCAGCCGCCCGACAGGGGATGGGGGCGGCTACACCTTC